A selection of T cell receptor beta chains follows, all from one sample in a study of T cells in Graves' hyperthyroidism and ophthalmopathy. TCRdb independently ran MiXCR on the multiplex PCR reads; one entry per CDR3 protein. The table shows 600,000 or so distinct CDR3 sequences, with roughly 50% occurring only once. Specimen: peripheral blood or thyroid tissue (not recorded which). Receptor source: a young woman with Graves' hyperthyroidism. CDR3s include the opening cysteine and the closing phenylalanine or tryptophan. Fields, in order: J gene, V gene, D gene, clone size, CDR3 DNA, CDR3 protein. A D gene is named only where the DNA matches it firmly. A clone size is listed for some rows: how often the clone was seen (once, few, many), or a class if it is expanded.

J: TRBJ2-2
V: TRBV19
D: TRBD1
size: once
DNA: TGTGCCAGTAGTAGGCCCGGGACAGGTCACACCGGGGAGCTGTTTTTT
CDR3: CASSRPGTGHTGELFF

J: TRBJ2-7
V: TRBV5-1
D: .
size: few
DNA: TGCGCCAGCAGCCAGGGGGGAGGTGAAGAGCAGTACTTC
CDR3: CASSQGGGEEQYF

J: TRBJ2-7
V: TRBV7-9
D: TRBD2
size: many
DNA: TGTGCCAGCAGTTCCTACGGGGGACTAGCCTCCTACGAGCAGTACTTC
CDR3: CASSSYGGLASYEQYF

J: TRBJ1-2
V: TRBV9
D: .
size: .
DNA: TGTGCCAGCAGCACGGCGGCGGTCGCCTATGGCTACACCTTC
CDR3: CASSTAAVAYGYTF

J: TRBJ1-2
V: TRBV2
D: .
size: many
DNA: TGTGCCAGCAGTGCCACAGGGTACTATGGCTACACCTTC
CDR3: CASSATGYYGYTF

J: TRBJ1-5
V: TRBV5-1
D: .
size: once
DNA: TGCGCCAGCACCCCCGGGGGTGAGGGAGAGAATCAGCCCCAGCATTTT
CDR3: CASTPGGEGENQPQHF

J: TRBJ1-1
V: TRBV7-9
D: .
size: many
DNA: TGTGCCAGCAGCTTGGCTGCGGCCAGCAACACTGAAGCTTTCTTT
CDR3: CASSLAAASNTEAFF

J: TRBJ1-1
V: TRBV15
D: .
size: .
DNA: TGTGCCACCAGCAGAGTTCAGGGGTACGAAGCTTTCTTT
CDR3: CATSRVQGYEAFF

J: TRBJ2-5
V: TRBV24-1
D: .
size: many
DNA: TGTGCCACCAGTGATTTGGGGCCGGGAGAGACCCAGTACTTC
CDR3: CATSDLGPGETQYF

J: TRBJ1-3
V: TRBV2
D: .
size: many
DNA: TGTGCCAGCAGTGCTACACAGAAGAGCTCTGGAAACACCATATATTTT
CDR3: CASSATQKSSGNTIYF

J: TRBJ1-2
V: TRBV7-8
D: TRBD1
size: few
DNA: TGTGCCAGCAGCTCGACCGGGACAGTGATGTCATGGAGTGGCTACACCTTC
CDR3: CASSSTGTVMSWSGYTF

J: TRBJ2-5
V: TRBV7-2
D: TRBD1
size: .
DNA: TGTGCCAGCAGCGTTGGACAGGGAGAGATCCAGTACTTC
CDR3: CASSVGQGEIQYF

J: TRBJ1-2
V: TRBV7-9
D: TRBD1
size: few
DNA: TGTGCCAGCAGCCCGTTGACAGGGGCTCATGGCTACACCTTC
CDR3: CASSPLTGAHGYTF

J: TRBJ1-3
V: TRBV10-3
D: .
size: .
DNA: TGTGCCATCAGTCCCGGAAACACCATATATTTT
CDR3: CAISPGNTIYF

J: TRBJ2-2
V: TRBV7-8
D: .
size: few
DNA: TGTGCCAGCAGCCCCCTTGTTGCAGGGTGGAACACCGGGGAGCTGTTTTTT
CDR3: CASSPLVAGWNTGELFF

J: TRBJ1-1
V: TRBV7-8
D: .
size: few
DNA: TGTGCCAGCAGCTTAGGACTGGCGAGCACTGAAGCTTTCTTT
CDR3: CASSLGLASTEAFF

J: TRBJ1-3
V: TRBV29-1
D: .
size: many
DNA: TGCAGCGTTGAACCCGGTGGAGTTGGAAACACCATATATTTT
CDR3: CSVEPGGVGNTIYF

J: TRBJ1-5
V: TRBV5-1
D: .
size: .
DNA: TGCGCCAGCAGCTTGGAAGGGGAGGGCAATCAGCCCCAGCATTTT
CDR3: CASSLEGEGNQPQHF

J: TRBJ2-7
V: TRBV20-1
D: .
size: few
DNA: TGCAGTGCTAGGAGGAGCGCAACCTACGAGCAGTACTTC
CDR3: CSARRSATYEQYF

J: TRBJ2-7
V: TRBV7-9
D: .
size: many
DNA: TGTGCCAGCAGTCCTACCTCCTACGAGCAGTACTTC
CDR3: CASSPTSYEQYF

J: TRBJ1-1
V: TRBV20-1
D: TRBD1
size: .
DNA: TGCAGTGCTGGACAGGGCGCTGAAGCTTTCTTT
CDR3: CSAGQGAEAFF

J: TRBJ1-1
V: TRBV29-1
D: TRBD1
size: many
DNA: TGCAGCGCAGCGGGACAGGCGAACACTGAAGCTTTCTTT
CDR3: CSAAGQANTEAFF

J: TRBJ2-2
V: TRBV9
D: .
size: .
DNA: TGTGCCAGCAGCGTAGCACCTAGTGATAACACCGGGGAGCTGTTTTTT
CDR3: CASSVAPSDNTGELFF

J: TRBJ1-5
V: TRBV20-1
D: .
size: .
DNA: TGTAGTGCTAGTTCATACGACAGCGGCAATCAGCCCCAGCATTTT
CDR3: CSASSYDSGNQPQHF

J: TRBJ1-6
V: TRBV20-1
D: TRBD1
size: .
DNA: TGCAGTGCTAATCCTACAACAGGGGCGGGTTCACCCCTCCACTTT
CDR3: CSANPTTGAGSPLHF

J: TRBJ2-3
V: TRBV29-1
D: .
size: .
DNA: TGCAGCGTTGGGGAGGTAACGAGCACAGATACGCAGTATTTT
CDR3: CSVGEVTSTDTQYF

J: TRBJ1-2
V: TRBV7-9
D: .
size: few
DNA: TGTGCCAGCAGCTTGTCAGGGGCTCTTAACTATGGCTACACCTTC
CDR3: CASSLSGALNYGYTF

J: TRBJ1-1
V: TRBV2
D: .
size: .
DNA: TGTGCCAGCAGTGAATCGGAAGCTTTCTTT
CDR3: CASSESEAFF

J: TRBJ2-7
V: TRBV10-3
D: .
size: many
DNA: TGTGCCATCAGTCCGTTTGTGGTTTACGAGCAGTACTTC
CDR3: CAISPFVVYEQYF

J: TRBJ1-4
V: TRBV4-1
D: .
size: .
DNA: TGCGCCAGCAGCCAAGAAGGGACACACGATGAAAAACTGTTTTTT
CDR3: CASSQEGTHDEKLFF

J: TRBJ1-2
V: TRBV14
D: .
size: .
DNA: TGTGCCAGCAGCCAAGATCCCTTTGGTCTAATAAGTGGCTACACCTTC
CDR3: CASSQDPFGLISGYTF

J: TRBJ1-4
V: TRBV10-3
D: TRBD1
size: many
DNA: TGTGCCATCAGTGAGTCGTCAACAGGGGCAACTAATGAAAAACTGTTTTTT
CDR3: CAISESSTGATNEKLFF

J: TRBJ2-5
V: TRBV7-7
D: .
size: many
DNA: TGTGCTAGCAGCCCCGACCAAGAGACCCAGTACTTC
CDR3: CASSPDQETQYF

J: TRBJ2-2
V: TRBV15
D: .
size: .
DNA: TGTGCCACCAAGTTCGGTGGGAGCGGTTACACCGGGGAGCTGTTTTTT
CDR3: CATKFGGSGYTGELFF

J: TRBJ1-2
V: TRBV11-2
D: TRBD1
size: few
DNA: TGTGCCACCTCCGGGACAGGGAGCTTCCCCCATGGCTACACCTTC
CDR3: CATSGTGSFPHGYTF

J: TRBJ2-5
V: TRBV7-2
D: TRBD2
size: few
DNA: TGTGCCAGCAGCTTCCAACGGAGCGGGAGCGAGACCCAGTACTTC
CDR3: CASSFQRSGSETQYF

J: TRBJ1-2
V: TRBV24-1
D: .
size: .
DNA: TGTGCCACCAGCTCCGGAGGAGGCTACACCTTC
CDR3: CATSSGGGYTF

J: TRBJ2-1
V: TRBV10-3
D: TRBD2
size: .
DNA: TGTGCCTCGGGACTAGCGGGAAACAATGAGCAGTTCTTC
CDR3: CASGLAGNNEQFF

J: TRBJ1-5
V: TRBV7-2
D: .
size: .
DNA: TGTGCCAGCAGCCAAGCGGAAAGGGGGGTCTTTAGCAATCAGCCCCAGCATTTT
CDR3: CASSQAERGVFSNQPQHF

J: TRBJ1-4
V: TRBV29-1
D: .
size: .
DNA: TGCAGCTCCGGACCTTGGTGGACACTGTTTTTT
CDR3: CSSGPWWTLFF

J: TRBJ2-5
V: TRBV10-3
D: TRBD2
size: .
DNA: TGTGCCATCAGGCCGGGACTAGCGGGAGAAGAGACCCAGTACTTC
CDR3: CAIRPGLAGEETQYF

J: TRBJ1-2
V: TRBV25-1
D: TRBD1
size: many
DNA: TGTGCCAGCAGTGAAGGGGGGACAGGCAACTATGGCTACACCTTC
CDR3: CASSEGGTGNYGYTF